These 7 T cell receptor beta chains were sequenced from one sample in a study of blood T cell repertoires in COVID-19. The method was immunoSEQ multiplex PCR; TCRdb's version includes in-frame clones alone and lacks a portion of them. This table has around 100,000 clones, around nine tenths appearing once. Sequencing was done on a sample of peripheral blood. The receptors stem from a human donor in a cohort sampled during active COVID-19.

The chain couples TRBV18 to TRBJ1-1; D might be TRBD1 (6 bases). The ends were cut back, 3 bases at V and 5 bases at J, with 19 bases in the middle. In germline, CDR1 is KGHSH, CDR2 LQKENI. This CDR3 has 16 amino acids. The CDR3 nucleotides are TGTGCCAGCTCACCCCTTGGCAGGGGCCCTATAACTGAAGCTTTCTTT. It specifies CASSPLGRGPITEAFF.

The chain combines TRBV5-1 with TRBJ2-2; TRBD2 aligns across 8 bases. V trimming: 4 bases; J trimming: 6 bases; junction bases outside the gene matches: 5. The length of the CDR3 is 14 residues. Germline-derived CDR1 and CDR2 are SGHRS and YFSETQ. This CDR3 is CASSLGLVAGELFF. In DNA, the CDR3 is TGCGCCAGCAGCCTGGGACTAGTCGCCGGGGAGCTGTTTTTT.

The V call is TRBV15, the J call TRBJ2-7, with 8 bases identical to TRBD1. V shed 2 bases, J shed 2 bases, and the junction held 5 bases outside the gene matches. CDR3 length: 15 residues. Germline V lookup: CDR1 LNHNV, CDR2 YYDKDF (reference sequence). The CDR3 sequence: CATSRTTGQAYEQYF. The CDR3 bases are TGTGCCACCAGCAGAACTACGGGACAGGCCTACGAGCAGTACTTC.

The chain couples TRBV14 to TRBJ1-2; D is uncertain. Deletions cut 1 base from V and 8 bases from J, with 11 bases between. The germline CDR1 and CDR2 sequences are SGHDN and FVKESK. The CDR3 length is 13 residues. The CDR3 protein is CASSQAPSGGYTF. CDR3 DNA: TGTGCCAGCAGCCAAGCCCCTTCGGGGGGCTACACCTTC.

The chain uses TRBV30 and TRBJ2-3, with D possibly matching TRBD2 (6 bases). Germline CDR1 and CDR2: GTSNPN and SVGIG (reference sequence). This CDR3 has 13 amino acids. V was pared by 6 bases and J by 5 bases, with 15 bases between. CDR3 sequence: CACSTGGVDTQYF. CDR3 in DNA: TGTGCCTGTAGTACCGGGGGTGTAGATACGCAGTATTTT.

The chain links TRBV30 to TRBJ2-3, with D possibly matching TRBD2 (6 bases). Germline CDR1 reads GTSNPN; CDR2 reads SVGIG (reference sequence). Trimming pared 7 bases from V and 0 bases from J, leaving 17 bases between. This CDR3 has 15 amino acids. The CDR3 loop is CASEEGRGSTDTQYF. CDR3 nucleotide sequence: TGTGCCTCCGAGGAGGGGCGGGGAAGCACAGATACGCAGTATTTT.

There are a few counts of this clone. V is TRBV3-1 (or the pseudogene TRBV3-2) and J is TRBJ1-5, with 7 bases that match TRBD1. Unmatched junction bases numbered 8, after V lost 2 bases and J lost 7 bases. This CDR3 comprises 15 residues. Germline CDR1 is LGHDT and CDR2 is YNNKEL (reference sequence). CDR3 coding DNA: TGTGCCAGCAGCCAACAAAGCGCAGGGGGACAGCCCCAGCATTTT. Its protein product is CASSQQSAGGQPQHF.